The T cell receptor (beta chain) under discussion was sequenced for a study of blood T cell repertoires in COVID-19. Overall study: The United States, Italy and Spain were the sources of the acute and convalescent COVID-19 samples. PBMCs, B-cell-depleted T cells, or T cells provided the cDNA or gDNA that made up the material.

The CDR3 is 17 residues long. The junction had 7 bases not matched to a gene; V was cut back by 2 bases and J by 5 bases. Germline V gives CDR1 MNHEY, CDR2 SVGEGT. As handled by the study authors: Estimated nucleated cell counts came from reference gene primer amplification. The data were produced by immunoSEQ multiplex PCR, yet TCRdb's version contains in-frame clones alone and is incomplete. That table supplies the V and J calls and clone size; D and trimming were determined from the DNA. The sample consists of over 65,000 clones, approximately 86% of them appearing once. This TCR came from a human donor in a cohort sampled during active COVID-19. The rearrangement uses TRBV6-2 or TRBV6-3 and TRBJ2-2; TRBD2 matches 11 bases. Material: peripheral blood. The CDR3 is CASSYGGTSGMTGELFF. CDR3 bases: TGTGCCAGCAGTTACGGGGGGACTAGCGGAATGACCGGGGAGCTGTTTTTT.